The clone carrying this TCR beta chain was seen only once. Its antigen is not known. Being one base from a much bigger clone, this may be a read error. Trimming cost V 5 bases and J 4 bases; bases outside gene matches: 8. The CDR3 contains 16 residues. Germline V CDR1 and CDR2: SGHNT, YENEEA. The sample belongs to a study of T cells in Graves' hyperthyroidism and ophthalmopathy. Study-level findings and limits: The model anticipated ophthalmopathy a median about six months pre-onset.

TCR beta CDR3 sequences were amplified from RNA transcripts. When the TCR CDR3 underwent first-round RT-PCR, the HTBI primer set was used. MiXCR, run by TCRdb on the multiplex PCR reads, gives a single entry per CDR3 protein. The sample lists around 530,000 distinct CDR3 sequences, 17% seen once, with roughly 18% in the top ten. The source of this sequence is a woman aged 18-29 years with Graves' ophthalmopathy. The chain joins TRBV11-3 to TRBJ2-2; 9 bases fit TRBD1. Sample: blood. The CDR3 DNA follows: TGTGCCAGCAGCCCCGGGACAGGGCGTGTCACCGGGGAGCTGTTTTTT. Its protein product is CASSPGTGRVTGELFF.